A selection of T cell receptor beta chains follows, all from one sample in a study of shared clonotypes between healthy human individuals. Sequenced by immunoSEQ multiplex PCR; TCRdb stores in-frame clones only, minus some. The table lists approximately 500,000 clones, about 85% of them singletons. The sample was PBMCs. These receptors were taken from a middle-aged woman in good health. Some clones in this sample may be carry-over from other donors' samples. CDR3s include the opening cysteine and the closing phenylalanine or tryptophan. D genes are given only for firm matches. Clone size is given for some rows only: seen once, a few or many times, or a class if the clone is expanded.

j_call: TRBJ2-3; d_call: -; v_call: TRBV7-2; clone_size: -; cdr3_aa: CASSLVTGGTDTQYF; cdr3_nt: TGTGCCAGCAGCTTGGTGACGGGCGGCACAGATACGCAGTATTTT
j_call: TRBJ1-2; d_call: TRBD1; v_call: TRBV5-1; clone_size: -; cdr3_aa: CASSVQGQGNYGYTF; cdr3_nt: TGCGCCAGCAGCGTGCAGGGACAGGGGAACTATGGCTACACCTTC
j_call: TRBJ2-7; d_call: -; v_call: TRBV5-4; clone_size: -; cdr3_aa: CASSLRLAIHEQYF; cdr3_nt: TGTGCCAGCAGCTTGCGGCTAGCGATTCACGAGCAGTACTTC
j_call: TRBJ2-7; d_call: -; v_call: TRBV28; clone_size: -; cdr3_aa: CASSPHTGNIYEQYF; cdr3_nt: TGTGCCAGCAGCCCACACACAGGGAATATCTACGAGCAGTACTTC
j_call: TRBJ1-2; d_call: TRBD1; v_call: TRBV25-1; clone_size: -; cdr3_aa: CASSSTGGVNYGYTF; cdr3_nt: TGTGCCAGCAGTTCCACAGGGGGGGTTAACTATGGCTACACCTTC
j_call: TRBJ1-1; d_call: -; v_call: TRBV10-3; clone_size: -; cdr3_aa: CAIRREGTEAFF; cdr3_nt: TGTGCCATCAGACGGGAGGGTACTGAAGCTTTCTTT
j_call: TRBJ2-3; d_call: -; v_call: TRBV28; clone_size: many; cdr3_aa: CASSSPLGSAMHTDTQYF; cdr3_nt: TGTGCCAGCAGTTCCCCCCTCGGGTCCGCGATGCACACAGATACGCAGTATTTT
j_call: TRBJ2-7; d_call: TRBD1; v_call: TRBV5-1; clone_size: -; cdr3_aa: CASSSRTGYEQYF; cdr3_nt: TGCGCCAGCAGCTCAAGGACAGGTTACGAGCAGTACTTC
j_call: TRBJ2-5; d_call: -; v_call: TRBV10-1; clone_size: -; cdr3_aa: CASSESMNQETQYF; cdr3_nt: TGCGCCAGCAGTGAGTCGATGAACCAAGAGACCCAGTACTTC
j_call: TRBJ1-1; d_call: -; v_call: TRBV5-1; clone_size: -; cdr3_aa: CASSSGEFETEAFF; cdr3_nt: TGCGCCAGCAGCTCTGGAGAATTTGAAACTGAAGCTTTCTTT
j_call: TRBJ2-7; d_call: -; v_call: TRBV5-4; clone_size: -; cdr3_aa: CASSHTEYGIEQYF; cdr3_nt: TGTGCCAGCAGCCACACAGAATACGGGATCGAGCAGTACTTC
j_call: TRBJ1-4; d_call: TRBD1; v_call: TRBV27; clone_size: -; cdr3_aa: CASSFRQGGEKLFF; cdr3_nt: TGTGCCAGCAGTTTTCGACAGGGGGGTGAAAAACTGTTTTTT
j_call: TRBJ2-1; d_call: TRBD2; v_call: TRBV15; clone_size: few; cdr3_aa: CATSSTAGGPSLEQFF; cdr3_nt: TGTGCCACCAGCAGCACTGCGGGAGGGCCCTCTCTCGAGCAGTTCTTC
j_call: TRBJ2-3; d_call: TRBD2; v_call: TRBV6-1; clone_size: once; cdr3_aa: CASKRLADTDTQYF; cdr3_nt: TGTGCCAGCAAGAGACTAGCAGACACAGATACGCAGTATTTT
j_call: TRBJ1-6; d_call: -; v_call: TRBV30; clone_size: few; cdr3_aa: CAWGSIGVNSPLHF; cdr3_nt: TGTGCCTGGGGCTCAATTGGTGTTAATTCACCCCTCCACTTT
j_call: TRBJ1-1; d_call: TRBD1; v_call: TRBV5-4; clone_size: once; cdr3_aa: CASSRGQDMNTEAFF; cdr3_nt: TGTGCCAGCAGTCGCGGACAGGACATGAACACTGAAGCTTTCTTT
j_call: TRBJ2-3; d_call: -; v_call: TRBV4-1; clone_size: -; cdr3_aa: CASSQDSAQYF; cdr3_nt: TGCGCCAGCAGCCAAGATTCTGCGCAGTATTTT
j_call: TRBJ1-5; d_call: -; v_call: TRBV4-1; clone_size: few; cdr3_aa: CASSQRVDQPQHF; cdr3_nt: TGCGCCAGCAGCCAGAGGGTGGATCAGCCCCAGCATTTT
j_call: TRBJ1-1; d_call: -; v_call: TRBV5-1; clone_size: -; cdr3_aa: CASRQRVDTEAFF; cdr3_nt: TGCGCCAGCAGGCAAAGAGTTGACACTGAAGCTTTCTTT
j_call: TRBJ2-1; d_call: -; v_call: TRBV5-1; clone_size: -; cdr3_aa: CASSLGLAFYDEQFF; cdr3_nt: TGCGCCAGCAGCTTGGGCCTAGCGTTTTACGATGAGCAGTTCTTC
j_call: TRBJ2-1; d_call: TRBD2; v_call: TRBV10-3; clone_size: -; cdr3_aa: CAIKAGLAGGNEQFF; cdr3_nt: TGTGCCATCAAGGCGGGACTAGCGGGAGGCAATGAGCAGTTCTTC
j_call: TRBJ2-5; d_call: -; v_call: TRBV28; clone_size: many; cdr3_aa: CASQTRVEEEQYF; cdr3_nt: TGTGCCAGCCAGACGCGGGTAGAGGAAGAGCAGTACTTC
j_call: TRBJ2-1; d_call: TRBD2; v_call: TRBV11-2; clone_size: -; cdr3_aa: CASSLALAASYNEQFF; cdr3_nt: TGTGCCAGCAGCCTAGCCCTAGCGGCCTCCTACAATGAGCAGTTCTTC
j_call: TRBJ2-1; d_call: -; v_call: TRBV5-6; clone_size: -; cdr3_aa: CASSSAGPSYNEQFF; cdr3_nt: TGTGCCAGCAGCTCTGCCGGGCCCTCCTACAATGAGCAGTTCTTC
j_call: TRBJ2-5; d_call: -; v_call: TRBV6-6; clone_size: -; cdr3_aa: CASSYYPAEQETQYF; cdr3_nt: TGTGCCAGCAGTTACTACCCCGCGGAGCAAGAGACCCAGTACTTC
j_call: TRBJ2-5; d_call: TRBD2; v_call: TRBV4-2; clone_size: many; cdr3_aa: CASSQVSVGLAGYFGETQYF; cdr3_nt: TGTGCCAGCAGCCAAGTTTCGGTGGGACTAGCGGGATATTTCGGAGAGACCCAGTACTTC
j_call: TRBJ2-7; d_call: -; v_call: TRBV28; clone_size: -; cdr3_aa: CASSLNRGPSTYEQYF; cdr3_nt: TGTGCCAGCAGTTTAAATCGGGGGCCCTCGACCTACGAGCAGTACTTC
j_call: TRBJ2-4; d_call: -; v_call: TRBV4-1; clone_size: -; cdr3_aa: CASSQPLLGAKNIQYF; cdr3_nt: TGCGCCAGCAGCCAGCCTTTACTCGGGGCCAAAAACATTCAGTACTTC
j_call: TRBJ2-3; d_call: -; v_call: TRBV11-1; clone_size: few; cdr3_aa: CASSFYTDTQYF; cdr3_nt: TGTGCCAGCAGCTTCTACACAGATACGCAGTATTTT
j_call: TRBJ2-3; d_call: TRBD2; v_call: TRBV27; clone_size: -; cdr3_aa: CASSSPGRGSTDTQYF; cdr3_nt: TGTGCCAGCAGTTCCCCCGGGAGGGGCAGCACAGATACGCAGTATTTT
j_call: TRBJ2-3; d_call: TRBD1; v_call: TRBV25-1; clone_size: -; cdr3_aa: CASSAHRGRTDTQYF; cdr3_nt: TGTGCCAGCAGTGCACACAGGGGGAGGACAGATACGCAGTATTTT
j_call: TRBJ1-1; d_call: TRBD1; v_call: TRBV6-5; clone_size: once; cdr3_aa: CASSYRGLGTEAFF; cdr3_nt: TGTGCCAGCAGTTACAGGGGGCTTGGCACTGAAGCTTTCTTT
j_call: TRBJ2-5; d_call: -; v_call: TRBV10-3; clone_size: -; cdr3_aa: CAISINRDSFETQYF; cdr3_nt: TGTGCCATCAGTATAAATCGGGACTCCTTTGAAACCCAGTACTTC
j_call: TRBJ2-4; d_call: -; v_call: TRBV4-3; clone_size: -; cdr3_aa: CASSQDGGLAKNIQYF; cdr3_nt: TGCGCCAGCAGCCAAGATGGCGGACTAGCCAAAAACATTCAGTACTTC
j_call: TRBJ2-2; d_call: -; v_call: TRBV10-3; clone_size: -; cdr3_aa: CAISGRENTGELFF; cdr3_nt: TGTGCCATCAGTGGGCGGGAGAACACCGGGGAGCTGTTTTTT
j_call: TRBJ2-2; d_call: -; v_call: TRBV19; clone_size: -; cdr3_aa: CAIGERDTGELFF; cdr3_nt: TGTGCCATTGGGGAGAGGGACACCGGGGAGCTGTTTTTT
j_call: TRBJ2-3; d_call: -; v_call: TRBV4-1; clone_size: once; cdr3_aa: CASSRTVSSTDTQYF; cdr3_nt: TGCGCCAGCAGCCGGACCGTAAGTAGCACAGATACGCAGTATTTT
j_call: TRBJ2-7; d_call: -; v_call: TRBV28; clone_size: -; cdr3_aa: CASSGTPRTFEQYF; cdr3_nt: TGTGCCAGCAGTGGGACTCCCAGGACGTTTGAGCAGTACTTC
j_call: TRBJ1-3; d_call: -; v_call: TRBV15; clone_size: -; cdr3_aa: CATSRDRAGLSGNTIYF; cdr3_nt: TGTGCCACCAGCAGAGATAGGGCAGGCCTCTCTGGAAACACCATATATTTT
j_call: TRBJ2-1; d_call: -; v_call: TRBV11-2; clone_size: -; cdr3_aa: CASSLPGDLNEQFF; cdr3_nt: TGTGCCAGCAGCTTACCGGGAGACCTAAATGAGCAGTTCTTC
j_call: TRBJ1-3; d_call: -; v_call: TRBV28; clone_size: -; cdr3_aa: CASSLGGNTIYF; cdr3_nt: TGTGCCAGCAGTTTGGGTGGAAACACCATATATTTT
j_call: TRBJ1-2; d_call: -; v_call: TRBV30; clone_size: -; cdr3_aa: CAWSVGGANYGYTF; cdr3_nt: TGTGCCTGGAGTGTTGGGGGGGCTAACTATGGCTACACCTTC
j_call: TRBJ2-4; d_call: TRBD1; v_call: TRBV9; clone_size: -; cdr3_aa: CASSSDRGSIQYF; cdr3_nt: TGTGCCAGCAGCAGTGACAGGGGATCCATTCAGTACTTC
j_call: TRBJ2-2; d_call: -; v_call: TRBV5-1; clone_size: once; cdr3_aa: CASSLHHDWNTGELFF; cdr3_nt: TGCGCCAGCAGCTTGCACCATGACTGGAACACCGGGGAGCTGTTTTTT
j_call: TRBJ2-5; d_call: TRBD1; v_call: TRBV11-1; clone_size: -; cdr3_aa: CASRGQTQETQYF; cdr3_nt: TGTGCCAGTAGGGGACAGACCCAAGAGACCCAGTACTTC